This TCR beta chain was documented in a study of persistence of HIV-infected CD4 T cells (dated by TCRdb to about 2020). Concerning the study at large: CMV- and HIV-1 Gag-responding CD4+ T cells were isolated from ART-treated individuals so that antigen-driven clonal expansion of HIV-1-infected cells could be examined. Participants had been on suppressive ART for a median of about eight years. Peripheral blood samples of up to about 200 mL were obtained at multiple time points, with the exception of two participants, for whom leukapheresis was performed at a single time point. Proviral sequencing was used to assess clonality among infected cells, whereas TCRbeta sequencing gauged the clonality of all cells within each sorted population. Cross-participant TCR cluster analysis included roughly 8 participants for CMV and more than five participants for Gag. Broader findings and caveats from the paper: Bulk TCR analyses could not be limited to the rare CMV-responding cells that actually contained HIV-1 proviruses. Significantly lower TCRbeta richness was observed in CMV- and Gag-responding cells than in anti-CD3/anti-CD28-responding cells, and higher oligoclonality was observed in CMV-responding cells than in CD3/CD28-stimulated and Gag-responding cells. A correlation was observed between TCR oligoclonality and proviral oligoclonality within the same sorted populations. Few individuals were included in the study, and only a limited range of antigens was tested. Enrichment of degenerate expanded CDR3beta sequences was found in antigen-responding cells, suggesting convergent selection of CD4+ responses to CMV and Gag.

Note on this clone: The antigen this receptor binds is unknown. No base quality values were provided; no much bigger clone lies one nucleotide off.

CDR1 and CDR2 were assigned from the germline V gene as SGHVS and FQNEAQ. The germline V end is reduced by 5 bases and the J end by 10 bases; junction bases left unmatched: 7. The CDR3 runs 12 amino acids, cysteine and phenylalanine included. Just the 36-base CDR3 DNA is kept, in frame starting at base 1. Interpreted using the paper, the treatment or condition label stands for: suppressive antiretroviral therapy. Lysates of CMV-infected fibroblasts were used at 10 ug/mL for cell stimulation. Memory CD4+ T cells that did not respond, being CD40L-negative, CD69-negative and CD45RO-high, were sorted as memory populations depleted of antigen-responding cells. Participants were HIV-1-infected adults who started suppressive ART during chronic infection. For at least 4 years, participants had undetectable plasma HIV-1 RNA, below 50 copies/mL. To be included, participants needed a CD4+ T cell count above 400 cells/uL and a positive CMV serology. Before stimulation, PBMCs were isolated using density centrifugation and depleted of CD8+ T cells. CD8-depleted PBMCs were stimulated for more than 15 hours with anti-CD28/CD49d costimulation, CD40-blocking antibody and enfuvirtide to prevent new infections. Cells were sorted on a Beckman Coulter MoFlo Legacy or XDP sorter, with propidium iodide excluding dead cells. Genomic DNA was extracted with the QIAamp DNA Mini Kit for samples above one million cells, otherwise with the Quick-DNA Microprep Kit.

TCRbeta repertoires were sequenced from genomic DNA with the immunoSEQ hsTCRB assay version 4 in survey mode. Genomic DNA was diluted to 8 to 10 ng/uL, using up to roughly 1 ug per sample for TCRbeta sequencing. Regarding the original processing steps: ImmunoSeq Analyzer 3.0 was used for analysis of TCRbeta data, and diversity was computed on productive nucleotide rearrangements. Lower-bound TCR diversity was estimated with the improved Chao index, and clonality with the Gini coefficient using the Immunarch R package. Different nucleotide rearrangements encoding the same CDR3beta amino acid sequence were counted as distinct clonotypes. TCRbeta sequences significantly enriched in antigen-responding cells relative to anti-CD3/anti-CD28-activated cells were identified by differential abundance analysis. Using predicted peptide-MHC specificity as the basis, GLIPH2 grouped TCRs into clusters, both for each participant individually and for the merged data sets that combined participants. The source is immuneACCESS, and TCRdb retained only in-frame sequences with V and J called. Part of the clones is not carried over; for the studies checked, unresolved V genes explain less than half of this, and the remainder is unexplained. D and trimming come from the DNA, and the V and J calls and clone size come from that table. The sample table contains some 30,000 clones; only one count was recorded for 82% of them. In total, the top ten clones hold 6.4% of the sample.

The sequence derives from an adult woman with HIV who was CMV-seropositive. The material sequenced was CD4+ T cells sorted from PBMCs after approximately 19-hour stimulation, taken from a patient who received antiretroviral therapy. The intended sense of this specimen's cell subset or site label: CD40L-CD69- CD45RO-high memory CD4 T cells not responding to CMV lysate. The rearrangement joined TRBV7-8 to TRBJ1-1, and 7 junction bases match TRBD1. The DNA sequence is as follows: TGTGCCAGCAGCCTCGAGACAGGGAGAGCTTTCTTT. Translated, it reads CASSLETGRAFF. Outside the CDR3, residues come from the reference TRBV7-8 and TRBJ1-1 proteins, so the full variable domain is: GAGVSQSPRYKVAKRGQDVALRCDPISGHVSLFWYQQALGQGPEFLTYFQNEAQLDKSGLPSDRFFAERPEGSVSTLKIQRTQQEDSAVYLCASSLETGRAFFGQGTRLTVV.